What follows are 13 T cell receptor beta chains derived from one specimen sequenced in a study of blood T cell repertoires in COVID-19. The repertoire was sequenced with immunoSEQ multiplex PCR; TCRdb's copy has only in-frame clones and lacks some. There are 150,000 or so clones in the sample; about nine tenths occur only once, and about 4.6% lies in the top ten. What was sequenced was peripheral blood. Source of these receptors: a man aged 25-45 years with COVID-19, enrolled during active disease.

The J gene is TRBJ2-3, the V gene TRBV19, with 11 bases aligning to TRBD2. This CDR3 has 17 amino acids. The germline gives CDR1 LNHDA, CDR2 SQIVND (reference sequence). Trimming at V came to 5 bases and at J to 5 bases, leaving 12 bases not matched to a gene. The CDR3 DNA reads TGTGCCAGTAGTCCACGCCGACTAGCGGGATCGAAAGATACGCAGTATTTT. It encodes CASSPRRLAGSKDTQYF.

The chain couples TRBV7-3 to TRBJ2-2, with 9 nucleotides matching TRBD1. Germline-derived CDR1 and CDR2 are SGHTA and FQGTGA. This CDR3 has 16 residues. Losses at the gene ends were 5 bases for V and 0 bases for J; bases not matched to a gene: 4. Here the CDR3 DNA reads TGTGCCAGCAGCATAAGGACAGGGGCGAACACCGGGGAGCTGTTTTTT. This gives the protein CASSIRTGANTGELFF.

This chain links TRBV25-1 with TRBJ1-6; TRBD1 matches 7 bases. CDR3 size: 14 residues. The junction had 6 bases not matched to a gene; V was cut back by 3 bases and J by 10 bases. Germline CDR1 and CDR2: MGHDK and SYGVNS. The CDR3 DNA sequence: TGTGCCAGCAGTGATAAGACAGGGCTGTCACCCCTCCACTTT. The encoded protein is CASSDKTGLSPLHF.

This rearrangement joins TRBV28 to TRBJ2-3; D not resolved. The length of the CDR3 is 15 residues. With 2 bases removed from V and 6 bases from J, the gap between germline ends came to 15 bases. Germline values: CDR1 MDHEN, CDR2 SYDVKM. Here the CDR3 reads CASSLKASSSDTQYF. The CDR3 DNA reads TGTGCCAGCAGTTTAAAGGCTAGTAGTTCCGATACGCAGTATTTT.

The V call is TRBV7-2, the J call TRBJ2-7, with D perhaps TRBD1 (6 bases). CDR3 length equals 15 residues. V lost 4 bases to trimming and J lost 0 bases, with 13 bases between them. The germline V gene has CDR1 SGHTA and CDR2 FQGNSA. The chain's CDR3 is CASSSPGQISYEQYF. The DNA for the CDR3 is TGTGCCAGCAGCTCGCCGGGACAAATCTCCTACGAGCAGTACTTC.

V gene TRBV12-5 combines with J gene TRBJ1-1, with 9 bases fitting TRBD1. Losses at the gene ends were 6 bases for V and 4 bases for J; bases not matched to a gene: 6. Germline V gene sequence: CDR1 LGHNT, CDR2 FRNRAP. The CDR3 is made up of 14 amino acids. Here the CDR3 DNA reads TGTGCTAGTGGGGGACAGGGAGGGTTCACTGAAGCTTTCTTT. Amino acids: CASGGQGGFTEAFF.

The DNA for the CDR3 is TGTGCCAGCAGTGAGAGCCAGACGGGCTATGGCTACACCTTC. Its protein is CASSESQTGYGYTF. The chain links TRBV6-1 to TRBJ1-2; no reliable D call. Germline V lookup: CDR1 MNHNS, CDR2 SASEGT. Trimming shortened V by 3 bases and J by 4 bases, and 12 bases separated the two germline ends. CDR3 length: 14 residues.

J is TRBJ2-7 and V is TRBV19; the D gene is possibly TRBD2 (6 bases). V lost 1 base and J lost 6, with 13 bases in between. The V gene's germline CDR1 is LNHDA and CDR2 SQIVND (reference sequence). CDR3 length: 14 amino acids. For the CDR3, the DNA is TGTGCCAGTAGTATAGGTCGGGAGTTCTCCGAGCAGTACTTC. Its protein is CASSIGREFSEQYF.

This clone was detected once. This rearrangement joins TRBV7-2 to TRBJ1-1; D not certain. Germline CDR1 is SGHTA and CDR2 is FQGNSA. The ends were cut back, 5 bases at V and 0 bases at J, with 25 bases in the middle. The CDR3 runs to 19 residues. This CDR3 is CASSPLTAGLVVMNTEAFF. The CDR3 DNA sequence: TGTGCCAGCAGCCCTCTAACGGCAGGTCTTGTGGTCATGAACACTGAAGCTTTCTTT.

The CDR3 is CASSVGYPPREGYTF. The CDR3 DNA sequence: TGTGCCAGCAGCGTAGGGTACCCACCTCGGGAAGGCTACACCTTC. The rearrangement links TRBV9 to TRBJ1-2; D gene uncertain. The V and J ends lost 0 bases and 8 bases respectively, with 17 bases between them. Germline V gene data show CDR1 as SGDLS and CDR2 as YYNGEE. The CDR3 spans 15 residues.

V usage is TRBV7-9 and J usage is TRBJ2-1; D gene uncertain. Germline assignment: CDR1 SEHNR and CDR2 FQNEAQ (reference sequence). CDR3 size: 14 residues. The V end was cut by 8 bases, the J end by 4 bases, with 15 bases between. In DNA form, the CDR3 reads TGTGCCAGCCTCATTTTTCACAGTTACAATGAGCAGTTCTTC. Residues: CASLIFHSYNEQFF.

This clone was observed a single time. The gene calls are TRBV19 and TRBJ2-7, with a weak D call TRBD2 (5 bases). V lost 5 bases to trimming and J lost 5 bases, with 16 bases between them. Germline CDR1 and CDR2: LNHDA and SQIVND (reference sequence). The CDR3 covers 14 residues. The DNA for the CDR3 is TGTGCCAGTAGTTTCCGGGGTAGCGAGGACGAGCAGTACTTC. Its protein product is CASSFRGSEDEQYF.

The chain links TRBV19 to TRBJ2-1; 15 bases line up with TRBD2. The V segment lost 4 bases and the J segment 16 bases; nucleotides outside the gene matches: 17. Germline lookup yields CDR1 LNHDA and CDR2 SQIVND (reference sequence). The CDR3 sequence is 17 residues long. This CDR3 is CASSTFGRGLAGGRRFF. The CDR3 DNA reads as TGTGCCAGTAGTACTTTCGGCAGGGGACTAGCGGGAGGTCGTCGATTCTTC. Filled out from reference TRBV19 and TRBJ2-1, the complete variable domain reads DGGITQSPKYLFRKEGQNVTLSCEQNLNHDAMYWYRQDPGQGLRLIYYSQIVNDFQKGDIAEGYSVSREKKESFPLTVTSAQKNPTAFYLCASSTFGRGLAGGRRFFGPGTRLTVL.